The 14 T cell receptor beta chains listed next were all sequenced from one sample in a study of T cells in Graves' hyperthyroidism and ophthalmopathy. The investigators amplified TCR beta CDR3 regions from RNA transcripts. With the HTBI primer set, the TCR CDR3 went through a first round of RT-PCR. TCRdb reanalysed the multiplex PCR reads using MiXCR and keeps one entry per CDR3 protein. Of about 200,000 distinct CDR3 sequences in the sample, 17% were seen once. The sample was blood. Every receptor here comes from a woman aged 45-65 years with Graves' hyperthyroidism.

This clonotype was observed many times. V usage is TRBV29-1 and J usage is TRBJ2-1, with 15 bases matching TRBD2. CDR3 length: 18 residues. Germline V gives CDR1 SQVTM, CDR2 ANQGSEA. Germline trimming cut 5 bases from V and 3 bases from J; bases unmatched to any gene: 11. The CDR3 DNA follows: TGCAGCGTTCTCCCACGGGGGACTAGCGGGAGGAACTACAATGAGCAGTTCTTC. Translating it yields CSVLPRGTSGRNYNEQFF.

There are many counts of this clonotype. This chain links TRBV3-1 with TRBJ1-2, with TRBD1 identical over 8 bases. CDR1 and CDR2 from the germline V gene are LGHDT and YNNKEL (reference sequence). The CDR3 covers 18 residues. J lost 4 bases, V lost 0 bases, and 13 bases had no gene match. CDR3 in amino acids: CASSQDRAGGQSTYGYTF. CDR3 nucleotide sequence: TGTGCCAGCAGCCAAGATAGGGCAGGGGGCCAGTCGACCTATGGCTACACCTTC.

V is TRBV19 and J is TRBJ2-5, with TRBD2 matching over 9 bases. V lost 10 bases to trimming and J lost 5 bases; unmatched junction nucleotides: 14. CDR3 size: 15 residues. Germline V lookup: CDR1 LNHDA, CDR2 SQIVND (reference sequence). The CDR3 DNA follows: TGTGCCACCCGGTGGATAGCGGGAGATGTGGAGACCCAGTACTTC. This sequence encodes CATRWIAGDVETQYF.

In its sample, this clonotype was seen a few times. V gene TRBV5-5 combines with J gene TRBJ2-7; D unresolved. The CDR3 runs 14 residues. V lost 2 bases to trimming and J lost 3 bases, with 12 bases between them. Per the germline V gene, CDR1 is SGHKS and CDR2 is YYEKEE (reference sequence). CDR3 residues: CASSFELFLYEQYF. In DNA form, the CDR3 reads TGTGCCAGCAGCTTCGAATTGTTTCTCTACGAGCAGTACTTC.

The genes are TRBV19 and TRBJ2-5; no definite D call. The germline CDR1 and CDR2 sequences are LNHDA and SQIVND (reference sequence). This CDR3 region has 13 residues. V was clipped by 4 bases and J by 0 bases, with 6 bases between them. The CDR3 loop reads CASSKADQETQYF. The CDR3 nucleotides read TGTGCCAGTAGTAAGGCAGACCAAGAGACCCAGTACTTC.

The chain uses TRBV24-1 and TRBJ2-1, with a possible D match to TRBD2 (7 bases). The CDR3 covers 16 residues. Germline V gene lookup returns CDR1 KGHDR and CDR2 SFDVKD. V lost 4 bases, J lost 9 bases, and 21 bases lay in between. CDR3 in DNA: TGTGCCACCAGTGACCTACGCGGGGGCGGGGTATCTGAGCAGTTCTTC. Protein: CATSDLRGGGVSEQFF.

This chain connects TRBV9 to TRBJ1-3, with no clear D. Trimming took off 4 bases at V and 0 bases at J, with 11 bases between the two ends. The germline V gene encodes CDR1 SGDLS and CDR2 YYNGEE. There are 15 residues in the CDR3. The CDR3: CASSPEEFSGNTIYF. DNA for the CDR3: TGTGCCAGCAGCCCTGAGGAATTCTCTGGAAACACCATATATTTT.

This clonotype showed up many times. The chain couples TRBV12-3 or TRBV12-4 to TRBJ1-5; TRBD1 matches 7 bases. CDR3 length equals 16 residues. Trimming removed 5 bases from V and 3 bases from J; junction bases left unmatched: 10. CDR3 sequence: CASSTGQAGYNQPQHF. The CDR3 DNA reads as TGTGCCAGCAGTACCGGACAGGCAGGGTACAATCAGCCCCAGCATTTT.

This clonotype was found many times. The chain employs TRBV7-8 and TRBJ2-3; D uncertain. Germline V gene sequence: CDR1 SGHVS, CDR2 FQNEAQ. V lost 1 base and J 1 base, leaving 18 bases between the germline ends. The CDR3 sequence is 18 residues long. Here the CDR3 reads CASSLEYKRSPGTDTQYF. CDR3 DNA: TGTGCCAGCAGCTTAGAATATAAACGGTCCCCGGGCACAGATACGCAGTATTTT.

J is TRBJ2-7 and V is TRBV19, with a weak D call TRBD1 (6 bases). CDR1 is LNHDA and CDR2 is SQIVND in the germline V gene (reference sequence). The CDR3 covers 16 residues. V lost 2 bases to trimming and J lost 0 bases, with 14 bases between them. CDR3 protein: CASSIILGTPSYEQYF. As DNA, the CDR3 is TGTGCCAGTAGTATAATACTCGGGACACCCTCCTACGAGCAGTACTTC. Supplemented by reference TRBV19 and TRBJ2-7, the full variable domain reads DGGITQSPKYLFRKEGQNVTLSCEQNLNHDAMYWYRQDPGQGLRLIYYSQIVNDFQKGDIAEGYSVSREKKESFPLTVTSAQKNPTAFYLCASSIILGTPSYEQYFGPGTRLTVT.

The chain couples TRBV28 to TRBJ2-6; D gene ambiguous. This CDR3 is 17 amino acids long. V lost 3 bases and J lost 0, with 12 bases in between. Per the germline V gene, CDR1 is MDHEN and CDR2 is SYDVKM. CDR3 nucleotides: TGTGCCAGCAGTTTGGACCGCTACAGCTCTGGGGCCAACGTCCTGACTTTC. This translates into CASSLDRYSSGANVLTF.

This clonotype has at least ten counts. V usage is TRBV27 and J usage is TRBJ2-7; D may be TRBD1 (6 bases). Germline V gene sequence: CDR1 MNHEY, CDR2 SMNVEV (reference sequence). The CDR3 consists of 14 residues. V was clipped by 3 bases and J by 0 bases, with 9 bases between them. This CDR3 reads CASSFRTVSYEQYF. CDR3 DNA sequence: TGTGCCAGCAGTTTTCGGACAGTCTCCTACGAGCAGTACTTC.

This clonotype turned up a few times. The chain joins TRBV6-1 to TRBJ1-6; no reliable D call. Germline-derived CDR1 and CDR2 are MNHNS and SASEGT. The V and J ends lost 5 bases and 0 bases respectively, with 8 bases between them. The CDR3 length is 15 residues. CDR3 sequence (DNA): TGTGCCAGCAGTTGGGGAAACTCCTATAATTCACCCCTCCACTTT. Its protein product is CASSWGNSYNSPLHF.

This clonotype was seen a handful of times. V and J are TRBV19 and TRBJ2-3; possibly TRBD1 for D (6 bases). Trimming took off 6 bases at V and 2 bases at J, with 18 bases between the two ends. Germline V gene lookup returns CDR1 LNHDA and CDR2 SQIVND (reference sequence). CDR3 length equals 16 residues. The CDR3 region is CASRNRTDPTTDTQYF. CDR3 DNA: TGTGCCAGTAGAAACAGGACAGATCCTACCACAGATACGCAGTATTTT.